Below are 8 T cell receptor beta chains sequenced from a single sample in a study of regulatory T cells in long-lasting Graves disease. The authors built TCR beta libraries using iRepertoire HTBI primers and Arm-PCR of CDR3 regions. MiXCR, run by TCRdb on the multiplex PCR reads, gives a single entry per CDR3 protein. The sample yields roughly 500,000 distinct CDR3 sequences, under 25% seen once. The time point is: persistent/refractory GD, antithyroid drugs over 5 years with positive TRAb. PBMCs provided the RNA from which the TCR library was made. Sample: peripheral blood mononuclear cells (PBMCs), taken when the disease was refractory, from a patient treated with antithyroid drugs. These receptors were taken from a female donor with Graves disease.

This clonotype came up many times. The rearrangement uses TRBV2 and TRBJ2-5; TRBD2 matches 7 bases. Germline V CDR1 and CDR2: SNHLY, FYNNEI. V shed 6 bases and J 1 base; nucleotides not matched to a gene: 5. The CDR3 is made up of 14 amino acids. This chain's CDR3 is CASRGGTTQETQYF. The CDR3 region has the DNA TGTGCCAGCAGGGGAGGGACTACCCAAGAGACCCAGTACTTC.

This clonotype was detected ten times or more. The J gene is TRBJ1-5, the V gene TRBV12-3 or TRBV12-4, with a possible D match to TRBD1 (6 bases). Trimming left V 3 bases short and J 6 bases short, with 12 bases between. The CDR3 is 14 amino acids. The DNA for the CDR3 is TGTGCCAGCAGTTTGGGGGCTCTAGGTCAGCCCCAGCATTTT. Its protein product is CASSLGALGQPQHF.

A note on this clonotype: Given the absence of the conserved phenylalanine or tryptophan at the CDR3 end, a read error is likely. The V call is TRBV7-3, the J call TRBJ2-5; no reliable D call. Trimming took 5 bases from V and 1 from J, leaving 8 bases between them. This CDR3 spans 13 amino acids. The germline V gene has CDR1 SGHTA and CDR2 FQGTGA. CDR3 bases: TGTGCCAGCAGCCCGGACCCCCAAGAGACCCAGTACTCC. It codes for CASSPDPQETQYS.

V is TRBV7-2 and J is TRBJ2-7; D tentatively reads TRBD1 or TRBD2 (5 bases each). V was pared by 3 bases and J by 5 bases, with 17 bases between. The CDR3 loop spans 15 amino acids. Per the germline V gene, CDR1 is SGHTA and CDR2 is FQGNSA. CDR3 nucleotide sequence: TGTGCCAGCAGCTTCTACTTAGAGGGGACGGACGAGCAGTACTTC. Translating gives CASSFYLEGTDEQYF.

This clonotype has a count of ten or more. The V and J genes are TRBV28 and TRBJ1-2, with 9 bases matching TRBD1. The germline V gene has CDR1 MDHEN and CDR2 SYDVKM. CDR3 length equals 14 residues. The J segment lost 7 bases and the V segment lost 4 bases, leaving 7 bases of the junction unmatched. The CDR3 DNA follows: TGTGCCAGCAGTTCCGGACAGGGGAGCTTTGGCTACACCTTC. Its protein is CASSSGQGSFGYTF.

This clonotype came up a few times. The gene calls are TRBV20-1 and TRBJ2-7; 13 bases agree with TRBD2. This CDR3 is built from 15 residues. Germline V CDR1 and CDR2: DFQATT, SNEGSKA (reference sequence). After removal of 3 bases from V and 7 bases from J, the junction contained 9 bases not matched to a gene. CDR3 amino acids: CSASGLAGAFLEQYF. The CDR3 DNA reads TGCAGTGCTAGCGGACTAGCGGGAGCTTTCTTGGAGCAGTACTTC.

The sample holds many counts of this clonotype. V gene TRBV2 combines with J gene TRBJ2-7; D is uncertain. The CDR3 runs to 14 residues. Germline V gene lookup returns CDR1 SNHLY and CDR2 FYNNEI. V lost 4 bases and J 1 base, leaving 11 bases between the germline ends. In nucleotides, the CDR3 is TGTGCCAGCAGTGCAAAGGGTTATTCCTACGAGCAGTACTTC. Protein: CASSAKGYSYEQYF.

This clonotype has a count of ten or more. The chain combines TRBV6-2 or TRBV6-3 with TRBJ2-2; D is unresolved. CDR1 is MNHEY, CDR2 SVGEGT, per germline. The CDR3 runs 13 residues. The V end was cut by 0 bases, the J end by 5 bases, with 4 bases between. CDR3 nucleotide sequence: TGTGCCAGCAGTTACTCATCAACCGGGGAGCTGTTTTTT. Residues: CASSYSSTGELFF.